The sequence of this T cell receptor beta chain was determined in a study of neoadjuvant anti-PD-1 for oral cavity cancer. Here immunoSEQ multiplex PCR was the method, and the copy in TCRdb shows in-frame clones only, minus some. The top ten clones hold about 2.6% of a sample with over 11,000 clones, around 70% of them seen once. This sample's time point: after neoadjuvant nivolumab, at surgical resection. Patients had newly diagnosed, untreated stage II-IVA oral cavity squamous cell carcinoma. The specimen was PBMCs, collected after nivolumab (anti-PD-1) treatment. This sequence was found in a person aged 35 to 85 with oral cavity squamous cell carcinoma.

CDR3: CASSVVPERGGYTF. The CDR3 nucleotides are TGTGCCAGCAGCGTAGTTCCGGAAAGGGGTGGCTACACCTTC. The chain recombines TRBV9 with TRBJ1-2; perhaps TRBD1 as D (5 bases). CDR3 length: 14 amino acids. Deletions cut 0 bases from V and 7 bases from J, with 13 bases between. Germline assignment: CDR1 SGDLS and CDR2 YYNGEE.